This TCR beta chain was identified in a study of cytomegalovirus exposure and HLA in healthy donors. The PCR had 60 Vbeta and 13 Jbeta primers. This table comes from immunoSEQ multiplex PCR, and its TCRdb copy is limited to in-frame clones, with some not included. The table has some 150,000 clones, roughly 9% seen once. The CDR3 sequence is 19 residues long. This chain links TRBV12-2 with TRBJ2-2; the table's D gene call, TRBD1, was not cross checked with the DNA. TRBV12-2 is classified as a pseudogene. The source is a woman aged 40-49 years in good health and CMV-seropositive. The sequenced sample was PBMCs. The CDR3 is CASRLDRGANSQNTGELFF. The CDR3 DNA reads TGTGCAAGTCGCTTAGACAGGGGCGCGAACAGCCAGAACACCGGGGAGCTGTTTTTT.